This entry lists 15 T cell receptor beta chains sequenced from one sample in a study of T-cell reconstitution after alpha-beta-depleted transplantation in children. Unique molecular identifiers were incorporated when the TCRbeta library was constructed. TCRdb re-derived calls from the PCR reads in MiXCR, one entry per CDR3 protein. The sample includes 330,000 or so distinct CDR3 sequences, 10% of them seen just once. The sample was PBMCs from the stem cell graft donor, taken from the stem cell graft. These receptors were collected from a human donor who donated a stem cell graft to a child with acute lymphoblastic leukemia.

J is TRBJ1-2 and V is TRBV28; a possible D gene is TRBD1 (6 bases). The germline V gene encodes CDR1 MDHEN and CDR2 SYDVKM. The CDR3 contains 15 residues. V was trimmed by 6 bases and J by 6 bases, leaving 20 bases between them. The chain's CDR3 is CASSLHVQGVDGYTF. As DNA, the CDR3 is TGTGCCAGCAGCCTTCACGTACAGGGAGTCGATGGCTACACCTTC.

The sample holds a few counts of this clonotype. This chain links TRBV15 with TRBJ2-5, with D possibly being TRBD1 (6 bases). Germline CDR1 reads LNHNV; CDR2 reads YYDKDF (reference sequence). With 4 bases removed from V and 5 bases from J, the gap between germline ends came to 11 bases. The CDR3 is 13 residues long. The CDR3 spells CATSIPRGETQYF. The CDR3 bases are TGTGCCACCAGCATTCCTAGGGGGGAGACCCAGTACTTC. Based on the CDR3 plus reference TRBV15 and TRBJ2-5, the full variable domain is DAMVIQNPRYQVTQFGKPVTLSCSQTLNHNVMYWYQQKSSQAPKLLFHYYDKDFNNEADTPDNFQSRRPNTSFCFLDIRSPGLGDTAMYLCATSIPRGETQYFGPGTRLLVL.

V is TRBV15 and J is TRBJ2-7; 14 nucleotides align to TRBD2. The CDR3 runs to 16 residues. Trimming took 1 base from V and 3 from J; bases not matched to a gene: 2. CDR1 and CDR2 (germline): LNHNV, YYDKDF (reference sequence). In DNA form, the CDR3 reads TGTGCCACCAGCAGAGGGGGGACTAGCGGGAGCTACGAGCAGTACTTC. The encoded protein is CATSRGGTSGSYEQYF.

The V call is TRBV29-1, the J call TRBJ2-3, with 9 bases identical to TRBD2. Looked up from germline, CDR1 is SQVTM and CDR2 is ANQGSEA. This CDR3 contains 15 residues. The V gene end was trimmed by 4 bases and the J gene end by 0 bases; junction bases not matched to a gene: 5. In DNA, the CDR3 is TGCAGCGTTGCGCCTAGCGGGACTAGCACAGATACGCAGTATTTT. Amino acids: CSVAPSGTSTDTQYF.

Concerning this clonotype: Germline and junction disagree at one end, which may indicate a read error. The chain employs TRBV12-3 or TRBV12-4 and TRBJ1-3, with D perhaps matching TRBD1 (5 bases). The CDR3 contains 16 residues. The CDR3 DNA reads TGTGCCAGCAGTTTTCGGAGAGGGGTTGTGGGAAACACCATACATTTT. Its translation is CASSFRRGVVGNTIHF.

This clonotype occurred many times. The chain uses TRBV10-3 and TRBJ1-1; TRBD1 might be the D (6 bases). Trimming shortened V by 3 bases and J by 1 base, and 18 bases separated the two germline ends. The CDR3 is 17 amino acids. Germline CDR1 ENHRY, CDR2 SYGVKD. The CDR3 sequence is CAISDEGAGVWNTEAFF. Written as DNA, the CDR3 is TGTGCCATCAGTGACGAAGGAGCAGGGGTATGGAACACTGAAGCTTTCTTT.

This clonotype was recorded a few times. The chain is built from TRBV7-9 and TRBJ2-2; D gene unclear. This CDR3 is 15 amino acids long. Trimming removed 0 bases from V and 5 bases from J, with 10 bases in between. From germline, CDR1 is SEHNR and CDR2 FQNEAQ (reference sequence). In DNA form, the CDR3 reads TGTGCCAGCAGCTTAGCGCCGTTTGAGACCGGGGAGCTGTTTTTT. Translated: CASSLAPFETGELFF.

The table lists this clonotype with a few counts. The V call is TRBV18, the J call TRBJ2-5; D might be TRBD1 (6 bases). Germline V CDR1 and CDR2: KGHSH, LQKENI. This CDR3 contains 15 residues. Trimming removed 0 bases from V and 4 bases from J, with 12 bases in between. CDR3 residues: CASSPPGAPGETQYF. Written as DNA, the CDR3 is TGTGCCAGCTCACCACCGGGGGCGCCTGGAGAGACCCAGTACTTC.

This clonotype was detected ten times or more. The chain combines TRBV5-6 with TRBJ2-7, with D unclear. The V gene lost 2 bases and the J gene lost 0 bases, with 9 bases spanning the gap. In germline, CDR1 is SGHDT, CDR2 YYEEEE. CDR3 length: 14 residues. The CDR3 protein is CASSLVPGSYEQYF. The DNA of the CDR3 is TGTGCCAGCAGCTTAGTTCCGGGCTCCTACGAGCAGTACTTC.

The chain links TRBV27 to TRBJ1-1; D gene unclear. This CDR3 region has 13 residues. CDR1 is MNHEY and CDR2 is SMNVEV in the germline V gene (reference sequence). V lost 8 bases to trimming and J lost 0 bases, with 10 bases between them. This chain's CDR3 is CASWPSLNTEAFF. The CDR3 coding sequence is TGTGCCAGCTGGCCTTCTTTGAACACTGAAGCTTTCTTT.

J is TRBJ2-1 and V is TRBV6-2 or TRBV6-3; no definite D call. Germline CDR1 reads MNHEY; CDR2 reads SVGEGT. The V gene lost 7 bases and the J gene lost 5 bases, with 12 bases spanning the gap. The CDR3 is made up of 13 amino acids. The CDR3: CASTHWDNNEQFF. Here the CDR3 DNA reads TGTGCCAGCACCCACTGGGATAACAATGAGCAGTTCTTC.

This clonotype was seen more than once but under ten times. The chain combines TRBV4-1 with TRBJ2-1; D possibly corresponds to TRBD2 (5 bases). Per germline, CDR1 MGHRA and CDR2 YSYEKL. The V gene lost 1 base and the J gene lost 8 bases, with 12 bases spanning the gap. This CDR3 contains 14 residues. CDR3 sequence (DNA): TGCGCCAGCAGCCAAGGGGAGCAGGCGGATGAGCAGTTCTTC. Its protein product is CASSQGEQADEQFF.

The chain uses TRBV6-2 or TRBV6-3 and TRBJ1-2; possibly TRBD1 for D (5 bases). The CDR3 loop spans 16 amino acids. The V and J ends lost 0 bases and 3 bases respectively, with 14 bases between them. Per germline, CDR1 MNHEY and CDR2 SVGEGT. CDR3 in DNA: TGTGCCAGCAGTTACTCCACCAGGGAAATCGACTATGGCTACACCTTC. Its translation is CASSYSTREIDYGYTF.

This chain's CDR3 is CASSFLRQGAGTDTQYF. The DNA of the CDR3 is TGCGCCAGCAGCTTCCTTCGACAGGGGGCTGGCACAGATACGCAGTATTTT. The V and J genes are TRBV5-1 and TRBJ2-3; 10 bases map to TRBD1. In germline, CDR1 is SGHRS, CDR2 YFSETQ. This CDR3 has 17 residues. The trim removed 2 bases at V and 1 base at J, leaving 7 bases unmatched.

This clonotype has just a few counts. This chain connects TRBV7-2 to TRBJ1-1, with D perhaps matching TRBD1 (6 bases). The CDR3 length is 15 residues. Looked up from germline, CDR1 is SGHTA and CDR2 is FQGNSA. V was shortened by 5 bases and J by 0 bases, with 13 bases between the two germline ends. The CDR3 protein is CASSHPRGLNTEAFF. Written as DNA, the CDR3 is TGTGCCAGCAGCCACCCCAGGGGCTTGAACACTGAAGCTTTCTTT. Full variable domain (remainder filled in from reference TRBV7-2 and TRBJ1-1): GAGVSQSPSNKVTEKGKDVELRCDPISGHTALYWYRQSLGQGLEFLIYFQGNSAPDKSGLPSDRFSAERTGGSVSTLTIQRTQQEDSAVYLCASSHPRGLNTEAFFGQGTRLTVV.